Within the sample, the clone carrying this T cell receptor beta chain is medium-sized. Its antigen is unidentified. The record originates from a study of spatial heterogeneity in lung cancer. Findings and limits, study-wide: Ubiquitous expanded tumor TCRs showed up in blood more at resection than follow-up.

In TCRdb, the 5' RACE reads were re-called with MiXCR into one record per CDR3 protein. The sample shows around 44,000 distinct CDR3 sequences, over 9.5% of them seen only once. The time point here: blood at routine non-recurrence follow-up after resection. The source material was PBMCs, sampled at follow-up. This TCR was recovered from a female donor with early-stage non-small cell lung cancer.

The CDR3 loop reads CASSLGGGRADTQYF. CDR3 coding DNA: TGTGCCAGCAGCTTGGGGGGGGGCCGGGCAGATACGCAGTATTTT. The V gene is TRBV5-4, the J gene TRBJ2-3, with a possible D match to TRBD2 (7 bases). Trimming removed 0 bases at V and 4 bases at J, with 12 bases between. Germline values: CDR1 SGHNT, CDR2 YYREEE (reference sequence). The CDR3 totals 15 residues.